This T cell receptor (beta chain) derives from a study of blood T cell repertoires in COVID-19. Background on the study: The United States, Italy and Spain provided the acute and convalescent COVID-19 samples. T cells, B-cell-depleted T cells, or PBMCs supplied cDNA or gDNA.

Some clones are missing from TCRdb's copy, which holds only in-frame ones; the method was immunoSEQ multiplex PCR. The sample shows 90,000 to 100,000 clones, 86% of them seen only once. V was trimmed by 4 bases and J by 0 bases, leaving 6 bases between them. The germline gives CDR1 SQVTM, CDR2 ANQGSEA. The CDR3 spans 13 residues. This TCR was recovered from an older man with acute or convalescent COVID-19. Sequencing used peripheral blood. The chain carries TRBV29-1 and TRBJ2-2; no clear D gene. Written as DNA, the CDR3 is TGCAGCGTTGGCACTTCGAACACCGGGGAGCTGTTTTTT. Its protein is CSVGTSNTGELFF.